This T cell receptor beta chain was profiled in a study of blood T cell repertoires in COVID-19. Repertoires were generated with immunoSEQ multiplex PCR, while TCRdb's copy carries only in-frame clones and drops some. This table holds 100,000 to 150,000 clones, about four fifths found once. This CDR3 contains 14 residues. V dropped 5 bases and J dropped 0 bases, with 10 bases sitting between them. From germline, CDR1 is MNHEY and CDR2 SVGAGI. The chain combines TRBV6-5 with TRBJ1-1; D remains unclear. The clonotype comes from a woman in her forties or fifties with acute or convalescent COVID-19. Sequencing was carried out using peripheral blood. CDR3 residues: CASSIERLNTEAFF. The CDR3 coding sequence is TGTGCCAGCAGTATAGAGAGATTGAACACTGAAGCTTTCTTT.